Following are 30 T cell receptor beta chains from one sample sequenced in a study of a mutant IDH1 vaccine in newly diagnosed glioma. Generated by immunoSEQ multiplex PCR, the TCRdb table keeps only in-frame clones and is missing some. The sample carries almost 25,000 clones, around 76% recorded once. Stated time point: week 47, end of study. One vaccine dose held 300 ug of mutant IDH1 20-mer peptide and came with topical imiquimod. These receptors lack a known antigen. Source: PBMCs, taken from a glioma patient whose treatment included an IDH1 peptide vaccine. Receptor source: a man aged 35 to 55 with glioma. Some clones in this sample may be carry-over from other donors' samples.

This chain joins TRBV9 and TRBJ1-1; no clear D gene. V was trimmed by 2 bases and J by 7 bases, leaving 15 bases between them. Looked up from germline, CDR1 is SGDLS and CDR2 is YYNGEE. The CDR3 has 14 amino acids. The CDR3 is CASSVLRTADEAFF. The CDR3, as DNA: TGTGCCAGCAGCGTTTTGAGGACGGCGGATGAAGCTTTCTTT.

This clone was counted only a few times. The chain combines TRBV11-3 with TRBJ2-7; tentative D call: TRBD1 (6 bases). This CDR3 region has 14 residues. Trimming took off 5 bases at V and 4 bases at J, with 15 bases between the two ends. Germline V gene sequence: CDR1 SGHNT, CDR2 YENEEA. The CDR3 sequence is CASSPRGNRYEQYF. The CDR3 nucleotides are TGTGCCAGCAGCCCTAGGGGGAATAGATACGAGCAGTACTTC.

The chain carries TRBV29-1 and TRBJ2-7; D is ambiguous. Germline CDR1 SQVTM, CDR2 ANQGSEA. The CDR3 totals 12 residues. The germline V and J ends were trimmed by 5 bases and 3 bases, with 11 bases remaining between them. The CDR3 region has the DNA TGCAGCGTTATTGGGGTCCTCTACGAGCAGTACTTC. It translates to CSVIGVLYEQYF.

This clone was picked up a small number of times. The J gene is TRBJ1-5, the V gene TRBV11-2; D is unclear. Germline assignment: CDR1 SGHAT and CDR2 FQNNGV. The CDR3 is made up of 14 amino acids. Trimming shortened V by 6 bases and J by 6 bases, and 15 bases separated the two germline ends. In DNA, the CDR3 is TGTGCCAGCAGTATCGGGGAGGAAGGTCAGCCCCAGCATTTT. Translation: CASSIGEEGQPQHF.

The CDR3 loop is CASSVQGGEGGYTF. CDR3 coding DNA: TGTGCCAGCTCTGTCCAGGGGGGGGAAGGCGGCTACACCTTC. The chain joins TRBV19 to TRBJ1-2, with 7 bases identical to TRBD1. The V gene end was trimmed by 9 bases and the J gene end by 8 bases; junction bases not matched to a gene: 15. CDR1 and CDR2 from the germline V gene are LNHDA and SQIVND (reference sequence). There are 14 residues in the CDR3.

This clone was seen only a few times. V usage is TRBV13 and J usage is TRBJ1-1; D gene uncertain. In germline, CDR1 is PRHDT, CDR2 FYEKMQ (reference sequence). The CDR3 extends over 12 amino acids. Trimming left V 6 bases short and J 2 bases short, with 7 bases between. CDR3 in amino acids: CASSHKNTEAFF. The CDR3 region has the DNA TGTGCCAGCAGTCATAAAAACACTGAAGCTTTCTTT.

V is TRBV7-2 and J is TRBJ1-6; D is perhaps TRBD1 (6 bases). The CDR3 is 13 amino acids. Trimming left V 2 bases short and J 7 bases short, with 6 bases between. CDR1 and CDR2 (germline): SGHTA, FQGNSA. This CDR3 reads CASSLTGNSPLHF. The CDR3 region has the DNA TGTGCCAGCAGCTTAACAGGGAATTCACCCCTCCACTTT. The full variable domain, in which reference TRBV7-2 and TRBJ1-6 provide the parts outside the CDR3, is GAGVSQSPSNKVTEKGKDVELRCDPISGHTALYWYRQSLGQGLEFLIYFQGNSAPDKSGLPSDRFSAERTGGSVSTLTIQRTQQEDSAVYLCASSLTGNSPLHFGNGTRLTVT.

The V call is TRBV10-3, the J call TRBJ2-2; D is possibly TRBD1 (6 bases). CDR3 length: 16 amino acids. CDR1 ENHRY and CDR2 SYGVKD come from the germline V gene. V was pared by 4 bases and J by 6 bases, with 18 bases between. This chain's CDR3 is CAISGAGERSAGELFF. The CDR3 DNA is TGTGCCATCAGTGGGGCAGGGGAGAGAAGTGCCGGGGAGCTGTTTTTT.

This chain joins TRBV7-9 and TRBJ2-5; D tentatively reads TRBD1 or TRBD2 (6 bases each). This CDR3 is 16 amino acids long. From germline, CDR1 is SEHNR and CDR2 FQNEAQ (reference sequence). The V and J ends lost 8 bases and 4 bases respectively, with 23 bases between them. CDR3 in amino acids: CASQNGWQGTSETQYF. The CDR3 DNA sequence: TGTGCCAGCCAAAACGGGTGGCAGGGGACTTCAGAGACCCAGTACTTC.

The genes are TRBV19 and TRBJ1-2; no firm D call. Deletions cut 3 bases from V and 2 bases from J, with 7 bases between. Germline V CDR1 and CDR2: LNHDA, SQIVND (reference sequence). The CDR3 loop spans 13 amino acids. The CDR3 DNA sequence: TGTGCCAGTAGTATGGCAGCGAACTATGGCTACACCTTC. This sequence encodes CASSMAANYGYTF.

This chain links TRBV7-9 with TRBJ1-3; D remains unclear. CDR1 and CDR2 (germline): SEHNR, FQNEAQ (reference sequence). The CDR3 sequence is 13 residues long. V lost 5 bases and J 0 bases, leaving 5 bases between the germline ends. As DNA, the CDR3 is TGTGCCAGCAGCATGGACTCTGGAAACACCATATATTTT. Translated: CASSMDSGNTIYF.

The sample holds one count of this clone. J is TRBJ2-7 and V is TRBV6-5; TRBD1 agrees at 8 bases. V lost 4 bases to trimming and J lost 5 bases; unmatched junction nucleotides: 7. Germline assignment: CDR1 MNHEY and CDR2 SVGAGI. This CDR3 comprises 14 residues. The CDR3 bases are TGTGCCAGCAGTTCAACAGGGGGAAGGGACGAGCAGTACTTC. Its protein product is CASSSTGGRDEQYF.

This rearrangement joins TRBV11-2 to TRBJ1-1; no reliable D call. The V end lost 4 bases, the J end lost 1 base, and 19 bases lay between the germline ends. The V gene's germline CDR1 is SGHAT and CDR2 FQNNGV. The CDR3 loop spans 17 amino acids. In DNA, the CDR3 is TGTGCCAGCAGCTATAGCCCATCTGGCCAGACGAACACTGAAGCTTTCTTT. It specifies CASSYSPSGQTNTEAFF. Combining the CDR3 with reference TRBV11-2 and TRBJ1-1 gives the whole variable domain EAGVAQSPRYKIIEKRQSVAFWCNPISGHATLYWYQQILGQGPKLLIQFQNNGVVDDSQLPKDRFSAERLKGVDSTLKIQPAKLEDSAVYLCASSYSPSGQTNTEAFFGQGTRLTVV.

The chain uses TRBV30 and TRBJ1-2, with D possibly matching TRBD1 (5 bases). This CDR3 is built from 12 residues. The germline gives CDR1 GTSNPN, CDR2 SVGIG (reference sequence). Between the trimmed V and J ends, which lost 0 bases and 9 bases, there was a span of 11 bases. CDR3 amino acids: CAWSVQQGSYTF. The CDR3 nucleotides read TGTGCCTGGAGTGTACAGCAGGGAAGCTACACCTTC.

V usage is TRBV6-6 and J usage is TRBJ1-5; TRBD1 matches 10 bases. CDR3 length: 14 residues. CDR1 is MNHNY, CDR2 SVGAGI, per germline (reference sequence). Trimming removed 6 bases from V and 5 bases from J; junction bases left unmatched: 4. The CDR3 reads CASRTGGRDQPQHF. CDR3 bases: TGTGCCAGCAGGACAGGGGGCCGGGATCAGCCCCAGCATTTT.

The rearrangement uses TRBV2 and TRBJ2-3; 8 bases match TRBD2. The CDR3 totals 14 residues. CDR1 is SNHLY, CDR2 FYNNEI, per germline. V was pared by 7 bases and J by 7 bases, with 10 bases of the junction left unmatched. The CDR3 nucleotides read TGTGCCAGCACTATACAGACTAGCGCCAATACGCAGTATTTT. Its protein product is CASTIQTSANTQYF.

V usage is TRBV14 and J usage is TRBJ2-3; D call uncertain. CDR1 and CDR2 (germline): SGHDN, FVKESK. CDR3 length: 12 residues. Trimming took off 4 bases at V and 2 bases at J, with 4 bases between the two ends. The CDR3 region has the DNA TGTGCCAGCAGCCCATACACAGATACGCAGTATTTT. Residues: CASSPYTDTQYF.

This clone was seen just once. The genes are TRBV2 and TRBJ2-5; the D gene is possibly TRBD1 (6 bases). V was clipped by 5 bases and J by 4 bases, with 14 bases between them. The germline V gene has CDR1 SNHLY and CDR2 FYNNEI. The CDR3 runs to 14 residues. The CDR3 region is CASSLRGAPETQYF. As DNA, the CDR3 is TGTGCCAGCAGTCTCAGGGGCGCCCCAGAGACCCAGTACTTC.

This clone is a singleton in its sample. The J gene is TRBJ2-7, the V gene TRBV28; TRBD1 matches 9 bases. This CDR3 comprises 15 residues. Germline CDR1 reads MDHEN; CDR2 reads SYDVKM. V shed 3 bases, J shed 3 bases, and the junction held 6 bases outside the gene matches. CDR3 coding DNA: TGTGCCAGCAGTTTTCTTGGACAGGGGTTCTACGAGCAGTACTTC. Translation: CASSFLGQGFYEQYF.

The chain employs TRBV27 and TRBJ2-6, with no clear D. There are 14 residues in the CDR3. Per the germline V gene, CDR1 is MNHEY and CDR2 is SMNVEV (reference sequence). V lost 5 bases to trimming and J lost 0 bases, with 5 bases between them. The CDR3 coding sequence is TGTGCCAGCAGTCGAACCTCTGGGGCCAACGTCCTGACTTTC. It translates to CASSRTSGANVLTF.

CDR3 sequence reads: CASILFPGDSNQPQHF. In DNA, the CDR3 is TGTGCCAGCATATTATTCCCAGGAGATAGCAATCAGCCCCAGCATTTT. This chain connects TRBV2 to TRBJ1-5; D is unresolved. Germline CDR1 is SNHLY and CDR2 is FYNNEI. Trimming cost V 7 bases and J 0 bases, with 16 bases left between them. The CDR3 runs 16 residues. The entire variable domain, with the rest obtained from reference TRBV2 and TRBJ1-5, is as follows: EPEVTQTPSHQVTQMGQEVILRCVPISNHLYFYWYRQILGQKVEFLVSFYNNEISEKSEIFDDQFSVERPDGSNFTLKIRSTKLEDSAMYFCASILFPGDSNQPQHFGDGTRLSIL.

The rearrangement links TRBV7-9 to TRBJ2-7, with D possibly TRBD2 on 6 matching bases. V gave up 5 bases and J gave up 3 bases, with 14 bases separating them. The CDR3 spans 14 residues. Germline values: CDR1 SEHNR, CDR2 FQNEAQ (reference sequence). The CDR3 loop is CASSRERRGYEQYF. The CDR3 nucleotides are TGTGCCAGCAGCCGGGAGAGACGGGGCTACGAGCAGTACTTC.

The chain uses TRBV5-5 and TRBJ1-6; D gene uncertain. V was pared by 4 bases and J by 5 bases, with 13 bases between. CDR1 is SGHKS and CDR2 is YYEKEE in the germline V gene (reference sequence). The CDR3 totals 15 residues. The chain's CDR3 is CASSPIGENNSPLHF. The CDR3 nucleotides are TGTGCCAGCAGCCCGATCGGGGAAAATAATTCACCCCTCCACTTT.

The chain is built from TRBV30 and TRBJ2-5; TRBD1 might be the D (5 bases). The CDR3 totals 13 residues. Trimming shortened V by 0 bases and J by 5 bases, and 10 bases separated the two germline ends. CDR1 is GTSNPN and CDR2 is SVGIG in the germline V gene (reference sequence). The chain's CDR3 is CAWSVGAGETQYF. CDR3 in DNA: TGTGCCTGGAGTGTAGGGGCTGGGGAGACCCAGTACTTC.

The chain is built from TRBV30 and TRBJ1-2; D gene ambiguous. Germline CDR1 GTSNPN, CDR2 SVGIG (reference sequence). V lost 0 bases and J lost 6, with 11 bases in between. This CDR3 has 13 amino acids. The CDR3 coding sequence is TGTGCCTGGAGTGTAGCCATGAGGAATGGCTACACCTTC. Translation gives CAWSVAMRNGYTF.

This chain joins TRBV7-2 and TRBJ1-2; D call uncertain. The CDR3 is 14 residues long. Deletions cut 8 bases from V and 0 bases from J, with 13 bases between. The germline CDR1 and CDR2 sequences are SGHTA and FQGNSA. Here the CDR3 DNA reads TGTGCCAGCCGCCGGAGCAGAGCTAACTATGGCTACACCTTC. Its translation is CASRRSRANYGYTF.

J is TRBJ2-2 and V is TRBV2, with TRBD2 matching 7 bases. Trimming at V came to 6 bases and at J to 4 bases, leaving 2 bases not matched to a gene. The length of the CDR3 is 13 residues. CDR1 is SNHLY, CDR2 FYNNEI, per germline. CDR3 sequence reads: CASRREGTGELFF. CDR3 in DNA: TGTGCCAGCAGGAGGGAGGGCACCGGGGAGCTGTTTTTT.

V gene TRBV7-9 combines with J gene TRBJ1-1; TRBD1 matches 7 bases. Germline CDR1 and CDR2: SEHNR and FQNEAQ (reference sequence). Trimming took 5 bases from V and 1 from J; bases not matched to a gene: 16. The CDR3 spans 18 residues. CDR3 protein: CASSTRTKGGTENTEAFF. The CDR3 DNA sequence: TGTGCCAGCAGCACAAGGACTAAGGGAGGGACAGAGAACACTGAAGCTTTCTTT.

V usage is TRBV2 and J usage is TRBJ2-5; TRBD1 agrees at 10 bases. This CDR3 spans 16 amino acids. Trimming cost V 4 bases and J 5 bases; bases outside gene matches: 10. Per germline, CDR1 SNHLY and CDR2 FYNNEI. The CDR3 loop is CASSATTGGLRETQYF. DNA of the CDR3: TGTGCCAGCAGTGCTACGACAGGGGGCCTCCGGGAGACCCAGTACTTC.

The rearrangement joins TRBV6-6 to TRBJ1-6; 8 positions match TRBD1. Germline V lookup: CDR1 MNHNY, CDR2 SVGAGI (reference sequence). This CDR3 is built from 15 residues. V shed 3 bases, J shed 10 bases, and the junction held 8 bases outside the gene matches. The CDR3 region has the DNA TGTGCCAGCAGTTATCGAGACAGGGGTTTGTCACCCCTCCACTTT. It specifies CASSYRDRGLSPLHF.